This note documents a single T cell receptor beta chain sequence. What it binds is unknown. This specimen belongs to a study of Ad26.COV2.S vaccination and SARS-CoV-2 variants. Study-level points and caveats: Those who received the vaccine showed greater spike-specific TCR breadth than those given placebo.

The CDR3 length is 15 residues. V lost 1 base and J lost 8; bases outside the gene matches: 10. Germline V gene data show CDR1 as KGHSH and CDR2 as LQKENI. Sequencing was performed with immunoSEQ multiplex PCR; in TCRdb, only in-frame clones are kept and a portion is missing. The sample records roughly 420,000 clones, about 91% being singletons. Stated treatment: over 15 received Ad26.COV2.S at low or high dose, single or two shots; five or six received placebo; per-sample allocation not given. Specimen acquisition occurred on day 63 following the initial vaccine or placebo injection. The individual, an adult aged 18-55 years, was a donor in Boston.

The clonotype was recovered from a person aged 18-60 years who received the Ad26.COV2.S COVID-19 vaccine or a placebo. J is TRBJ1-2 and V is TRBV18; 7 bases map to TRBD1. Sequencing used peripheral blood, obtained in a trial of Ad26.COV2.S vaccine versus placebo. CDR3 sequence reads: CASSPLRHRGPGYTF. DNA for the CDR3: TGTGCCAGCTCACCACTCCGCCACAGGGGTCCCGGCTACACCTTC.